The sequence of this T cell receptor (beta chain) was determined in a study of spatial heterogeneity in lung cancer. Study overall: Raw sequencing reads included, on average, more than ten appearances of each unique TCR and UMI combination.

By share, this clonotype counts as medium-sized. Its target is not known. This beta chain represents an off-target read in a library built for alpha chains; its size is of limited meaning. Broader study findings: It was found that expanded intratumoral alpha and beta TCR counts tracked tumor mutation counts. The numbers of ubiquitous and regional expanded TCRs correlated with ubiquitous and regional nonsynonymous mutations, respectively.

Unique molecular identifiers, one per molecule, were present on every TCR cDNA molecule. MiXCR, applied by TCRdb to the 5' RACE reads, yields one record per CDR3 protein. The table records 6,000 to 9,500 distinct CDR3 sequences, under 10% of them present only once. Unmatched junction bases numbered 12, after V lost 1 base and J lost 0 bases. Germline V gene lookup returns CDR1 DFQATT and CDR2 SNEGSKA (reference sequence). The CDR3 is 18 residues long. Time point noted: sample taken at primary tumor resection. Unsorted samples of tumor, nontumor lung or frozen PBMC had their whole RNA sequenced. This chain connects TRBV20-1 to TRBJ2-3; TRBD2 agrees at 8 bases. The source of this sequence is a male donor with early-stage non-small cell lung cancer. The input for sequencing was lung tumor tissue, taken at surgery. The CDR3 coding sequence is TGCAGTGCTAGAGTAATTGGACCGGGACTAGGAAGCACAGATACGCAGTATTTT. Translating gives CSARVIGPGLGSTDTQYF.